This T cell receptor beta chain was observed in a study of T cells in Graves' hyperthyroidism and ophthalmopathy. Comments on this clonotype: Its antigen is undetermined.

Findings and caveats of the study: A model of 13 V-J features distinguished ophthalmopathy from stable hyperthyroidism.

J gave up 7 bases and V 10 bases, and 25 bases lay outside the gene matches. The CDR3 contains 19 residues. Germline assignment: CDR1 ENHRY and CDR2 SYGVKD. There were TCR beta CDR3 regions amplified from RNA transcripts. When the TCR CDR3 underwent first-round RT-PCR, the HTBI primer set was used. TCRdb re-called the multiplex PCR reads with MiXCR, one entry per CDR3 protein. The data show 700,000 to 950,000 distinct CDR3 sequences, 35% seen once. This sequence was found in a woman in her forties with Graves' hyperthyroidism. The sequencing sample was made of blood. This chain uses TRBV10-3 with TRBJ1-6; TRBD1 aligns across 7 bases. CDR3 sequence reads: CASGYQYPSPGQKNSPLHF. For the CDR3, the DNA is TGTGCCAGCGGTTACCAGTACCCATCGCCGGGACAGAAAAATTCACCCCTCCACTTT.